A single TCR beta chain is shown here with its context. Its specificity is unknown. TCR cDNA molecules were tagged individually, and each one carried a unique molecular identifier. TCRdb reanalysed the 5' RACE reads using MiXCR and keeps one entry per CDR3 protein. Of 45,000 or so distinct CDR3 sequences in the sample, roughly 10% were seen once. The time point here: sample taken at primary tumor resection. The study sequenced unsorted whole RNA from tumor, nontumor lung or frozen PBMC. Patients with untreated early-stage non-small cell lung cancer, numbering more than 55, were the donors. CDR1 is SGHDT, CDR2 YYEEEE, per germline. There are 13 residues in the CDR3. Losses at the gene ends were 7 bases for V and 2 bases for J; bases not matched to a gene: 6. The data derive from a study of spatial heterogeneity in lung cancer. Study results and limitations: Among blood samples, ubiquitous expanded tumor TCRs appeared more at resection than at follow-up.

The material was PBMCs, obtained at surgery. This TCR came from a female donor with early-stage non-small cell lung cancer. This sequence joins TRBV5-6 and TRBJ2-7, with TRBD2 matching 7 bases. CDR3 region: CASGLGGTYEQYF. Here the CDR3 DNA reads TGTGCCAGCGGATTGGGAGGGACCTACGAGCAGTACTTC.